The 20 T cell receptor beta chains below were found in one sample sequenced in a study of blood T cell repertoires in COVID-19. Repertoires were generated with immunoSEQ multiplex PCR, while TCRdb's copy carries only in-frame clones and drops some. The sample shows 100,000 to 150,000 clones, roughly 79% of them seen only once. Sequencing used peripheral blood. These receptors came from a woman aged 60 to 75 with active or convalescent COVID-19.

In this sample, this clone turned up once. V and J are TRBV7-8 and TRBJ1-5, with D unclear. Trimming cost V 1 base and J 0 bases, with 10 bases left between them. Germline V gene sequence: CDR1 SGHVS, CDR2 FQNEAQ. The length of the CDR3 is 16 residues. The CDR3 loop is CASSLGHSYSNQPQHF. The DNA of the CDR3 is TGTGCCAGCAGCTTAGGGCACAGCTATAGCAATCAGCCCCAGCATTTT.

The chain has TRBV9 and TRBJ2-1; maybe TRBD2 (5 bases). Germline CDR1 and CDR2: SGDLS and YYNGEE. This CDR3 contains 15 residues. Trimming removed 3 bases from V and 0 bases from J, with 10 bases in between. The CDR3 DNA follows: TGTGCCAGCAGCGACCATAGCGACTCCTACAATGAGCAGTTCTTC. Encoded protein: CASSDHSDSYNEQFF. Using reference TRBV9 and TRBJ2-1 for the parts outside the CDR3, the full variable domain is DSGVTQTPKHLITATGQRVTLRCSPRSGDLSVYWYQQSLDQGLQFLIQYYNGEERAKGNILERFSAQQFPDLHSELNLSSLELGDSALYFCASSDHSDSYNEQFFGPGTRLTVL.

The J gene is TRBJ2-3, the V gene TRBV2, with TRBD2 matching over 10 bases. Germline V gives CDR1 SNHLY, CDR2 FYNNEI. V lost 4 bases and J lost 0; bases outside the gene matches: 7. This CDR3 has 17 amino acids. The CDR3 region is CASSGPSGGASTDTQYF. The CDR3 DNA is TGTGCCAGCAGTGGGCCTAGCGGGGGAGCTAGCACAGATACGCAGTATTTT.

The chain has TRBV2 and TRBJ2-2; D is possibly TRBD2 (5 bases). The CDR3 length is 15 residues. The ends were cut back, 1 base at V and 3 bases at J, with 9 bases in the middle. Germline CDR1 SNHLY, CDR2 FYNNEI. CDR3 in DNA: TGTGCCAGCAGTGAAGAGGGAGCGGACACCGGGGAGCTGTTTTTT. Translating gives CASSEEGADTGELFF.

This rearrangement joins TRBV29-1 to TRBJ2-3, with D perhaps matching TRBD1 (6 bases). Trimming left V 6 bases short and J 0 bases short, with 16 bases between. Germline CDR1 is SQVTM and CDR2 is ANQGSEA. There are 15 residues in the CDR3. CDR3 DNA: TGCAGCGTGGGGTTCCTGAGGGGGAGCACAGATACGCAGTATTTT. This codes for CSVGFLRGSTDTQYF.

This clone was picked up a small number of times. In nucleotides, the CDR3 is TGTGCCAGCAGCCAAGAGGGGGGGTACACTGAAGCTTTCTTT. Protein: CASSQEGGYTEAFF. The gene calls are TRBV3-1 (or the pseudogene TRBV3-2) and TRBJ1-1, with D maybe TRBD1 (5 bases). The CDR3 is 14 amino acids. V gave up 0 bases and J gave up 3 bases, with 8 bases separating them. The germline gives CDR1 LGHDT, CDR2 YNNKEL (reference sequence).

In its sample, this clone was seen a few times. The gene calls are TRBV6-5 and TRBJ1-1, with 7 nucleotides matching TRBD1. There are 15 residues in the CDR3. The ends lost 5 bases at V and 8 bases at J; junction bases unmatched: 14. CDR1 MNHEY and CDR2 SVGAGI come from the germline V gene. The CDR3 DNA follows: TGTGCCAGCAGTCCGAAAGTTATTCAGGGGGGAGAAGCTTTCTTT. Translated: CASSPKVIQGGEAFF.

This sequence joins TRBV28 and TRBJ2-1; 8 bases align to TRBD2. The CDR3 consists of 22 residues. V was clipped by 6 bases and J by 5 bases; unmatched bases: 30. Germline V gene data show CDR1 as MDHEN and CDR2 as SYDVKM. The CDR3: CASRFPSREGRGVGRENNEQFF. The CDR3 nucleotides read TGTGCCAGCAGGTTTCCATCCCGGGAGGGTCGGGGGGTGGGGCGGGAGAACAATGAGCAGTTCTTC.

This clone showed up many times. J is TRBJ2-3 and V is TRBV6-2 or TRBV6-3; D may be TRBD1 (7 bases). The length of the CDR3 is 14 residues. V gave up 5 bases and J gave up 3 bases, with 12 bases separating them. From germline, CDR1 is MNHEY and CDR2 SVGEGT. In DNA, the CDR3 is TGTGCCAGCAGTAGACAGGGAGGTACAGATACGCAGTATTTT. Translated, it gives CASSRQGGTDTQYF.

The chain carries TRBV28 and TRBJ1-1; 8 bases match TRBD1. The length of the CDR3 is 13 residues. Germline CDR1 and CDR2: MDHEN and SYDVKM. With V trimmed by 7 bases and J by 3 bases, 4 bases remained unmatched. The DNA of the CDR3 is TGTGCCAGCACCAGGGGGCGGTACACTGAAGCTTTCTTT. Amino acid sequence: CASTRGRYTEAFF.

The V gene is TRBV11-2, the J gene TRBJ2-3; 10 bases are a match to TRBD2. The CDR3 consists of 17 residues. V gave up 2 bases and J gave up 3 bases; unmatched junction bases: 8. Germline CDR1 and CDR2: SGHAT and FQNNGV. The CDR3 bases are TGTGCCAGCAGCTTAAGTCCAGCGGGAGGGCCAACAGATACGCAGTATTTT. Translation: CASSLSPAGGPTDTQYF.

This chain links TRBV5-1 with TRBJ1-2, with unresolved D. The V end lost 0 bases, the J end lost 0 bases, and 3 bases lay between the germline ends. CDR3 size: 13 residues. Per germline, CDR1 SGHRS and CDR2 YFSETQ. DNA of the CDR3: TGCGCCAGCAGCTTGGGAGCTAACTATGGCTACACCTTC. This sequence encodes CASSLGANYGYTF.

V gene TRBV28 combines with J gene TRBJ2-2, with 7 bases that match TRBD1. The germline V gene has CDR1 MDHEN and CDR2 SYDVKM. The ends lost 8 bases at V and 1 base at J; junction bases unmatched: 4. The CDR3 has 14 amino acids. CDR3 coding DNA: TGTGCCAGCGTTCAGGGGGTGAACACCGGGGAGCTGTTTTTT. This encodes CASVQGVNTGELFF.

The chain employs TRBV18 and TRBJ2-1, with D possibly TRBD2 on 6 matching bases. CDR3 length equals 15 residues. V lost 5 bases to trimming and J lost 2 bases, with 13 bases between them. The V gene's germline CDR1 is KGHSH and CDR2 LQKENI. The CDR3 here is CASSIADLTYNEQFF. CDR3 DNA: TGTGCCAGCTCAATAGCGGACCTTACCTACAATGAGCAGTTCTTC.

The chain carries TRBV7-2 and TRBJ2-1; possible D gene TRBD2, 6 bases. With 1 base removed from V and 0 bases from J, the gap between germline ends came to 16 bases. This CDR3 is built from 18 residues. The V gene's germline CDR1 is SGHTA and CDR2 FQGNSA. The CDR3 DNA reads as TGTGCCAGCAGCTTAGAGATTGGGGGAGGCCCCTCCTACAATGAGCAGTTCTTC. Its protein is CASSLEIGGGPSYNEQFF.

The V gene is TRBV27, the J gene TRBJ1-2; 9 nucleotides match TRBD1. Germline-derived CDR1 and CDR2 are MNHEY and SMNVEV (reference sequence). The V gene end was trimmed by 6 bases and the J gene end by 8 bases; junction bases not matched to a gene: 13. This CDR3 has 15 residues. The CDR3 sequence is CASRTAGQGLSGYTF. DNA of the CDR3: TGTGCCAGCAGGACCGCGGGACAGGGTTTGAGCGGCTACACCTTC.

This chain connects TRBV9 to TRBJ2-3, with D unresolved. The CDR3 contains 15 residues. Looked up from germline, CDR1 is SGDLS and CDR2 is YYNGEE. V shed 0 bases and J shed 0 bases, with 8 bases lying between them. The CDR3 DNA reads TGTGCCAGCAGCGTAGGGGCAACTAGCACAGATACGCAGTATTTT. This sequence encodes CASSVGATSTDTQYF.

The chain employs TRBV20-1 and TRBJ2-1; D call uncertain. CDR1 and CDR2 from the germline V gene are DFQATT and SNEGSKA (reference sequence). The V gene lost 6 bases and the J gene lost 8 bases, with 11 bases spanning the gap. This CDR3 has 11 amino acids. The CDR3 sequence is CSAPDWDEQFF. CDR3 coding DNA: TGCAGTGCCCCTGACTGGGATGAGCAGTTCTTC.

V gene TRBV7-6 combines with J gene TRBJ1-6, with D perhaps TRBD1 (6 bases). The CDR3 length is 17 residues. CDR1 is SGHVS and CDR2 is FNYEAQ in the germline V gene. V shed 4 bases and J shed 1 base, with 14 bases lying between them. This CDR3 is CASSSLQGGSYNSPLHF. CDR3 in DNA: TGTGCCAGCAGCTCTTTACAGGGTGGGTCCTATAATTCACCCCTCCACTTT.

This clone turned up a few times. The chain is built from TRBV27 and TRBJ2-5, with 7 bases matching TRBD1. Germline-derived CDR1 and CDR2 are MNHEY and SMNVEV (reference sequence). The ends lost 2 bases at V and 3 bases at J; junction bases unmatched: 12. This CDR3 has 17 amino acids. CDR3 in amino acids: CASSLGGRGFYKETQYF. The CDR3 DNA follows: TGTGCCAGCAGTTTAGGGGGCAGGGGGTTCTACAAAGAGACCCAGTACTTC.